This TCR beta chain was captured by sequencing in a study of shared clonotypes between healthy human individuals. Regarding the study as a whole: In the sorted subsets, rarefaction showed sequencing was incomplete despite large depth. Investigators collected only blood, and repertoires in tissues likely differ.

Measured with immunoSEQ multiplex PCR; TCRdb has only the in-frame clones, and not every one. The sample contains approximately 2.1 million clones, 93% of which appear only once. This clone has only one observation. The target antigen is unknown. Only Caucasian adults living in Nashville, Tennessee made up the donor group. From CD4+ cells came CD45RA+ naive and CD45RA-negative memory subsets. This receptor was taken from a man aged 18 to 35 in good health. Some clones in this sample may be carry-over from other donors' samples. Sequencing was performed on naive CD4+ T cells from PBMCs. Documented subset: CD45RA+ positively selected.

CDR3 nucleotides: TGTGCCAGCAGCTTATCCCCAGGGAACACTGAAGCTTTCTTT. Translated: CASSLSPGNTEAFF. The chain has TRBV7-3 and TRBJ1-1; no firm D call. The CDR3 extends over 14 amino acids. Germline CDR1 is SGHTA and CDR2 is FQGTGA. V shed 2 bases and J shed 1 base, with 8 bases lying between them.